The present T cell receptor (beta chain) was sequenced within a study of blood T cells in healthy people across ages. Looking at the study overall: Template switching captured about one barcoded beta molecule per two T cells. Study observations and caveats: A greater number of naive CD4+ cells and higher diversity distinguished long-lived donors from aged donors.

Worth noting for this clonotype: Its cognate antigen is unknown.

The CDR3 sequence is 14 residues long. V was shortened by 1 base and J by 5 bases, with 11 bases between the two germline ends. Germline CDR1 SEHNR, CDR2 FQNEAQ (reference sequence). A second PCR of roughly 6 to 12 cycles used a sample-barcoded 5' primer and a J-beta primer mix. TCRdb reanalysed the 5' RACE reads using MiXCR and keeps one entry per CDR3 protein. The sample yields about 500,000 distinct CDR3 sequences, around 24% seen once. The sample, about 9.2 milliliters of peripheral blood, was drawn from each donor. This same sample was also part of a study on T cells of mothers and their children.

This sequence originates from a boy aged 5-17 years in good health. Sequencing was performed on blood. J is TRBJ1-2 and V is TRBV7-9; D is perhaps TRBD1 (6 bases). CDR3 amino acids: CASSLVDSRYGYTF. DNA for the CDR3: TGTGCCAGCAGCTTAGTGGACAGCCGTTATGGCTACACCTTC.